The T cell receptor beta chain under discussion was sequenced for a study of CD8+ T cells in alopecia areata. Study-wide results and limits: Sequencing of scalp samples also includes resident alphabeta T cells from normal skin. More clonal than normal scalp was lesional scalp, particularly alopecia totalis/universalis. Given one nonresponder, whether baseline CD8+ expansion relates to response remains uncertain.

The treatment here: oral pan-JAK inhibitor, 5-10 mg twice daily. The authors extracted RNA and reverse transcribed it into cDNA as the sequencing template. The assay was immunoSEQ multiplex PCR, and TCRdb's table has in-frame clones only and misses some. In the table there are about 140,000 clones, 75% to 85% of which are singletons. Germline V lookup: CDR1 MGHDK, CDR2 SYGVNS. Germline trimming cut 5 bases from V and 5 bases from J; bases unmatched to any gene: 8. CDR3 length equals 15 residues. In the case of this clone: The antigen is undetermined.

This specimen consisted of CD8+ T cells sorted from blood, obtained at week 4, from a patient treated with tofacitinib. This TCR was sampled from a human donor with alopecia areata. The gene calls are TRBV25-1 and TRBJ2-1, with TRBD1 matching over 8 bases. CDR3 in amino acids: CASSQDRGHHNEQFF. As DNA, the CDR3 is TGTGCCAGCAGTCAAGACAGGGGTCATCACAATGAGCAGTTCTTC.